This T cell receptor (beta chain) was found in a study of shared clonotypes between healthy human individuals (dated by TCRdb to about 2020). A note on the overall study: The cohort included three men and a couple of women between 18 and 49 years of age. Libraries were prepared and TCR repertoires were sequenced by different laboratories using diverse techniques, in order to increase sequencing depth and limit assay-specific biases. Between about 0.8 and 9.5 billion PBMCs per donor were obtained by leukapheresis. Blood TCR repertoires of roughly five healthy adults were deeply sequenced to estimate repertoire size and the extent of clonotype sharing between individuals. For each donor, three plates each were used for CD4 naive and CD4 memory, two plates were used for CD8 naive, and one plate was used for CD8 memory.

TCR CDR3 regions were amplified from genomic DNA by multiplex PCR using the deep immunoSEQ assay. Extracted genomic DNA from each cell subset was distributed evenly across all wells of several immunoSEQ 96-well plates, and each plate was treated as a replicate. Each replicate PCR for sorted subsets received about 200 ng genomic DNA, equal to 30,000 or so T cell genomes. Purified libraries were measured with a Qubit 3.0 fluorometer, size-checked on a Bioanalyzer 2100, and measured again with the KAPA Library Quantification kit. Every immunoSEQ 96-well plate was sequenced on a dedicated single-read 150-cycle Illumina NextSeq 550 flow cell. On the study's bioinformatics: Because the immunoSEQ output held only junctional sequences and lacked quality scores, the filtering could not match the filtering applied to full-length reads. Sequences were annotated with PyIR, a Python wrapper for IgBLAST v1.9, using IMGT germline references to assign V/J genes and CDR3. Any read was removed if the V/J assignment was weak (E-value above 1e-6), the CDR3 was missing, or the read contained stop codons, out-of-frame junctions, or ambiguous translated residues. V3J clonotypes were defined as sequences sharing the same inferred V gene, J gene, and CDR3 amino acid sequence. The percentage overlap between two repertoires was calculated by dividing the number of shared unique clonotypes by the size of the smaller repertoire. RTK rarefaction, the Chao1 estimator, and Recon v2.1 estimates of unobserved clonotypes were used to assess repertoire richness. Generation probabilities for all TCRbeta clonotypes obtained by the gDNA method from four donors were computed using OLGA. The source is immuneACCESS, and TCRdb retained only in-frame sequences with V and J called. Part of the clones is not carried over; for the studies checked, unresolved V genes explain less than half of this, and the remainder is unexplained. V and J calls plus clone size are reproduced from that table; the DNA served to infer D and trimming. Counted in this sample were just over 2,000,000 clones; approximately 94% of them appeared once. Roughly 1.1% of the sample comes from the top ten.

What the authors observed across the whole study: Naive subsets generally had larger estimated clonotype richness than memory subsets did. When several donors were compared, the shared fraction of clonotypes was around 5% for naive CD4, around 3.5% for naive CD8, more than 2% for memory CD4, and about 0.36% for memory CD8. Even with the large sequencing depth, rarefaction of the sorted-subset datasets indicated that sequencing was incomplete. Clonotypes shared by all four sorted-subset donors showed higher generation probabilities than non-shared clonotypes. Sampling was limited to blood, and TCR repertoires in tissue likely differ from TCR repertoires in blood. Because the study included only a small number of donors, the genetic and exposure-history diversity represented was limited. Pairwise subsampling led to the expectation that sequencing depth would affect the degree of clonotype sharing among donors.

For the CD8 naive samples, CD45RO-negative cells were positively selected for CCR7, yielding a CD45RA+CCR7+ population from which TemRA cells were excluded. The donors were healthy, HIV-negative adults with no recently reported acute infections or vaccinations. All donors were Caucasian adults living in Nashville, Tennessee, USA. After blood collection by leukapheresis, PBMCs were isolated using Ficoll-Histopaque density gradient centrifugation and then cryopreserved in the vapor phase of liquid nitrogen. Analytical flow cytometry was used to check the purity and quantity of each magnetically sorted T cell population. Genomic DNA was isolated from every sorted fraction and measured by UV absorbance on a Nanodrop 2000c. As concerns this clone: Its antigen is currently not known. No per-base quality is available; no much larger clone lies one base away.

Trimming accounts for 6 bases at V and 7 bases at J, while the number of junction bases matched to no gene is 9. The germline V gene encodes CDR1 SEHNR and CDR2 FQNEAQ (reference sequence). From the cysteine up to the phenylalanine, the CDR3 has a length of 13 residues. Of all the DNA, just the CDR3 is kept, 39 bases in frame from base 1. The chain is encoded by TRBV7-9 joined to TRBJ2-7; 7 bases in between match TRBD1. Sequencing was done on a sample of naive CD8+ T cells sorted from blood. Interpreted using the paper, the cell subset or site label stands for: CD45RA+CCR7+. The receptor was isolated from a man between 18 and 35 years old in good health. Here is the DNA: TGTGCCAGCAGACCCCTACAGGGGTTGGAGCAGTACTTC. This gives the protein CASRPLQGLEQYF.